Shown below are 20 T cell receptor beta chains from a single sample sequenced in a study of CD8 T cells in ankylosing spondylitis. General study results and limits: A TCR beta motif of 8 or 9 highly homologous variants appeared characteristic of ankylosing spondylitis blood.

The antigens for these receptors are not known. Each CDR3 protein gets one entry after TCRdb re-called the 5' RACE reads with MiXCR. Of roughly 350,000 distinct CDR3 sequences listed, around 8% are singletons. What was sequenced was blood, either unsorted or a sorted T cell fraction (not recorded which). These receptors were obtained from a male donor with ankylosing spondylitis.

This clonotype was counted many times. The chain carries TRBV20-1 and TRBJ2-1; 11 bases line up with TRBD2. The CDR3 consists of 18 residues. Per germline, CDR1 DFQATT and CDR2 SNEGSKA (reference sequence). J lost 2 bases, V lost 5 bases, and 14 bases had no gene match. As DNA, the CDR3 is TGCAGTGCTGATCTCGGACTAGCGGGCGACGTTACCTACAATGAGCAGTTCTTC. Amino acid sequence: CSADLGLAGDVTYNEQFF.

The chain is built from TRBV29-1 and TRBJ2-5; tentatively, D is TRBD2 (5 bases). V dropped 8 bases and J dropped 3 bases, with 13 bases sitting between them. Germline V gene data show CDR1 as SQVTM and CDR2 as ANQGSEA. This CDR3 has 12 amino acids. The CDR3 sequence is CSSELGKETQYF. The CDR3 nucleotides read TGCAGCAGTGAGCTCGGGAAAGAGACCCAGTACTTC.

V is TRBV7-2 and J is TRBJ1-1; D not resolved. Looked up from germline, CDR1 is SGHTA and CDR2 is FQGNSA. The V end lost 6 bases, the J end lost 5 bases, and 13 bases lay between the germline ends. The CDR3 is made up of 13 amino acids. CDR3 in amino acids: CASRVTRETEAFF. The CDR3 nucleotides read TGTGCCAGCAGAGTTACAAGGGAGACTGAAGCTTTCTTT.

This clonotype was found a few times. The V call is TRBV6-5, the J call TRBJ1-3; no firm D call. CDR1 is MNHEY, CDR2 SVGAGI, per germline. The CDR3 length is 17 residues. Trimming left V 4 bases short and J 0 bases short, with 16 bases between. The CDR3 sequence is CASSSSGRESSGNTIYF. CDR3 nucleotides: TGTGCCAGCAGTTCCTCGGGGAGGGAAAGCTCTGGAAACACCATATATTTT.

This clonotype was seen a few times. V and J are TRBV2 and TRBJ2-5; D perhaps matches TRBD2 (5 bases). The CDR3 is made up of 9 amino acids. Germline assignment: CDR1 SNHLY and CDR2 FYNNEI. The V end was cut by 8 bases, the J end by 10 bases, with 8 bases between. The CDR3 spells CASGSNQYF. The CDR3 bases are TGTGCCAGCGGGAGTAACCAGTACTTC.

This clonotype appeared many times. The J gene is TRBJ1-5, the V gene TRBV4-2, with D uncertain. V lost 1 base and J lost 7, with 5 bases in between. The CDR3 runs 12 residues. CDR1 is LGHNA and CDR2 is YNFKEQ in the germline V gene. CDR3 residues: CASSQGGQPQHF. CDR3 in DNA: TGTGCCAGCAGCCAAGGTGGGCAGCCCCAGCATTTT.

V usage is TRBV29-1 and J usage is TRBJ2-7, with 11 bases aligning to TRBD2. Germline CDR1 is SQVTM and CDR2 is ANQGSEA. V shed 6 bases and J 5 bases; nucleotides not matched to a gene: 6. CDR3 length: 13 amino acids. CDR3 sequence: CSVTTSGTHEQYF. CDR3 in DNA: TGCAGCGTGACGACTAGCGGGACCCACGAGCAGTACTTC.

This clonotype was detected many times. The rearrangement joins TRBV12-3 or TRBV12-4 to TRBJ1-1; maybe TRBD1 (6 bases). Between the trimmed V and J ends, which lost 3 bases and 1 base, there was a span of 9 bases. The CDR3 sequence is 14 residues long. The CDR3 region is CASSLTGWNTEAFF. In nucleotides, the CDR3 is TGTGCCAGCAGTTTGACAGGATGGAACACTGAAGCTTTCTTT.

This clonotype was detected many times. This chain connects TRBV4-1 to TRBJ2-2, with a tentative D call TRBD1 (5 bases). The CDR3 spans 15 residues. The germline V gene has CDR1 MGHRA and CDR2 YSYEKL. V lost 4 bases and J 3 bases, leaving 12 bases between the germline ends. CDR3 sequence: CASSPVGQHTGELFF. The CDR3 DNA is TGCGCCAGCAGCCCGGTGGGGCAACACACCGGGGAGCTGTTTTTT.

The sample holds a few counts of this clonotype. The rearrangement links TRBV19 to TRBJ1-6, with D possibly matching TRBD1 (6 bases). CDR1 LNHDA and CDR2 SQIVND come from the germline V gene (reference sequence). V lost 7 bases, J lost 10 bases, and 14 bases lay in between. CDR3 length equals 13 residues. The CDR3 spells CASMRGNSSPLHF. Written as DNA, the CDR3 is TGTGCCAGTATGAGGGGGAATTCCTCACCCCTCCACTTT.

There are a few counts of this clonotype. CDR3 sequence: CASSVLRGGSYEQFF. CDR3 in DNA: TGTGCCAGCAGTGTGTTGAGGGGCGGGTCGTATGAGCAGTTCTTC. V usage is TRBV2 and J usage is TRBJ2-1; D could derive from TRBD1 or TRBD2 (5 bases each). Germline V gives CDR1 SNHLY, CDR2 FYNNEI. This CDR3 comprises 15 residues. Trimming stripped 4 bases from V and 8 bases from J, with 18 bases between.

The V and J genes are TRBV16 and TRBJ2-5, with 8 nucleotides matching TRBD1. Germline V lookup: CDR1 KGHSY, CDR2 FQNENV. The ends lost 0 bases at V and 7 bases at J; junction bases unmatched: 10. The CDR3 is made up of 16 amino acids. The CDR3 sequence is CASSQSGLGTGGTQYF. CDR3 DNA sequence: TGTGCCAGCAGCCAATCGGGCCTAGGGACAGGAGGGACCCAGTACTTC.

Ten or more counts support this clonotype. The chain joins TRBV7-9 to TRBJ1-2, with D uncertain. Germline values: CDR1 SEHNR, CDR2 FQNEAQ (reference sequence). This CDR3 contains 14 residues. Trimming removed 1 base from V and 0 bases from J, with 6 bases in between. The CDR3 DNA is TGTGCCAGCAGCTTAGATCCAGCTAACTATGGCTACACCTTC. This sequence encodes CASSLDPANYGYTF.

The gene calls are TRBV5-1 and TRBJ2-2; D possibly corresponds to TRBD1 (5 bases). V was clipped by 1 base and J by 4 bases, with 8 bases between them. The CDR3 is made up of 14 amino acids. Looked up from germline, CDR1 is SGHRS and CDR2 is YFSETQ. This CDR3 is CASSLSQGTGELFF. CDR3 in DNA: TGCGCCAGCAGCTTGTCGCAGGGCACCGGGGAGCTGTTTTTT.

The chain links TRBV20-1 to TRBJ1-2; D uncertain. V was pared by 3 bases and J by 0 bases, with 8 bases between. This CDR3 region has 13 residues. CDR1 DFQATT and CDR2 SNEGSKA come from the germline V gene (reference sequence). This chain's CDR3 is CSASDVSNYGYTF. Written as DNA, the CDR3 is TGCAGTGCTAGCGACGTATCTAACTATGGCTACACCTTC.

The V and J genes are TRBV20-1 and TRBJ2-5; D not resolved. Trimming cost V 0 bases and J 0 bases, with 14 bases left between them. The CDR3 consists of 16 residues. The germline V gene has CDR1 DFQATT and CDR2 SNEGSKA (reference sequence). CDR3 DNA sequence: TGCAGTGCTAGAGATGGGTACTCGATGTACCAAGAGACCCAGTACTTC. Translation gives CSARDGYSMYQETQYF.

This chain links TRBV6-1 with TRBJ2-1, with D perhaps matching TRBD1 (6 bases). V was trimmed by 4 bases and J by 7 bases, leaving 8 bases between them. The CDR3 extends over 12 amino acids. Germline lookup yields CDR1 MNHNS and CDR2 SASEGT. The CDR3 bases are TGTGCCAGCAGTGGAACAGGGAATGAGCAGTTCTTC. Translating it yields CASSGTGNEQFF.

There are many counts of this clonotype. This sequence joins TRBV2 and TRBJ2-1, with 11 bases aligning to TRBD2. Germline CDR1 and CDR2: SNHLY and FYNNEI. The trim removed 9 bases at V and 5 bases at J, leaving 0 bases unmatched. The CDR3 consists of 12 residues. CDR3 sequence (DNA): TGTGCCAGGGGACTAGCGGACAATGAGCAGTTCTTC. It encodes CARGLADNEQFF.

V is TRBV29-1 and J is TRBJ2-3, with 8 bases identical to TRBD2. After removal of 8 bases from V and 3 bases from J, the junction contained 7 bases not matched to a gene. Germline assignment: CDR1 SQVTM and CDR2 ANQGSEA. The length of the CDR3 is 13 residues. The CDR3 region has the DNA TGCAGCTCACGCGGGGGGTTAACAGATACGCAGTATTTT. Amino acid sequence: CSSRGGLTDTQYF.

This clonotype was seen repeatedly, ten times or more. The chain combines TRBV28 with TRBJ2-1; a weak D match, TRBD1 (6 bases). Germline CDR1 reads MDHEN; CDR2 reads SYDVKM. The CDR3 is made up of 18 amino acids. Trimming removed 4 bases at V and 1 base at J, with 20 bases between. In nucleotides, the CDR3 is TGTGCCAGCAGTTCTCACAGGGTTCCAAAAATTTCCTACAATGAGCAGTTCTTC. Translation: CASSSHRVPKISYNEQFF.